A selection of T cell receptor beta chains follows, all from one sample in a study of CD8+CD57+ T cells in acquired aplastic anemia. TCRdb used MiXCR to reprocess the reads, holding one entry per CDR3 protein. The table has 250,000 to 300,000 distinct CDR3 sequences, 55% to 60% seen once; the top ten hold roughly 8%. The sample consisted of sorted CD4+, CD8+, or CD8+CD57+ T cells (not recorded which) from PBMCs. All receptors derive from a human donor with severe aplastic anemia or a healthy control (not recorded which). Both conserved end residues are part of each CDR3. Fields, in order: V gene, D gene, J gene, clone size, CDR3 DNA, CDR3 protein. The D gene is left open where the match is weak. Rows give clone size only sometimes, using once, few, many, or a class for an expanded clone.

>TRBV7-2|TRBD1|TRBJ1-5|-
TGTGCCAGCAGCCCTGGACAGGGAGATCAGCCCCAGCATTTT
CASSPGQGDQPQHF
>TRBV25-1|-|TRBJ2-7|-
TGTGCCAGCAGTGATAGAAGGGGCGAGCAGTACTTC
CASSDRRGEQYF
>TRBV19|-|TRBJ1-3|-
TGTGCCAGTAGTATGGAGCAGGGAAGAAACACCATATATTTT
CASSMEQGRNTIYF
>TRBV6-5|-|TRBJ1-1|many
TGTGCCAGCAGCCGTGTGAGGAACACTGAAGCTTTCTTT
CASSRVRNTEAFF
>TRBV19|-|TRBJ1-6|-
TGTGCCAGTAGTATGGATAGGGTAGCCAATTCACCCCTCCACTTT
CASSMDRVANSPLHF
>TRBV7-9|-|TRBJ2-3|-
TGTGCCAGCAGCTTAGCGGGCAGGATTCTGACAGATACGCAGTATTTT
CASSLAGRILTDTQYF
>TRBV19|-|TRBJ2-3|many
TGTGCCAGTAGTATAGAGGGGGTCGGAGGAGCCTTAGGGACAGATACGCAGTATTTT
CASSIEGVGGALGTDTQYF
>TRBV15|-|TRBJ2-7|-
TGTGCCACCAGCAGAGAGAAACAGATCCCATACGAGCAGTACTTC
CATSREKQIPYEQYF
>TRBV10-3|TRBD2|TRBJ2-1|many
TGTGCCGCCCGCCGCGGGGGGGTCACCAATGAGCAGTTCTTC
CAARRGGVTNEQFF
>TRBV5-5|-|TRBJ2-7|-
TGTGCCAGCAGCTTATTCGGAGTAGCCGACAATGAGCAGTACTTC
CASSLFGVADNEQYF